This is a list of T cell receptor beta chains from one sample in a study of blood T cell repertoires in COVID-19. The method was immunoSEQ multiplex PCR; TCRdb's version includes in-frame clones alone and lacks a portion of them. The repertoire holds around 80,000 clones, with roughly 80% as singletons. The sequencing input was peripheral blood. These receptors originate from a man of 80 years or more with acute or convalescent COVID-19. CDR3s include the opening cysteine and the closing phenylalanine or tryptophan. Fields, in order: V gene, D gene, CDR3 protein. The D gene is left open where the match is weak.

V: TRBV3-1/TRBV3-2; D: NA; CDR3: CASSPTVANTEAFF
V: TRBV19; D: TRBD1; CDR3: CASSTRGQGATNEKLFF
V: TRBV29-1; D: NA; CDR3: CSVERGSGNTIYF
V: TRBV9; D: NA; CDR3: CASSVVPTGTTDTQYF
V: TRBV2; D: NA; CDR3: CASSENQGTEAFF
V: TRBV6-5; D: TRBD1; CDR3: CASSYSPGQGNEQFF
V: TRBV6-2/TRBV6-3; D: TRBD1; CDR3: CASSPGTGGGQPQHF
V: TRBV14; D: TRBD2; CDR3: CASSQDRGVYQETQYF
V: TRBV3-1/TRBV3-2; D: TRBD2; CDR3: CASSQGTSGGNIQYF
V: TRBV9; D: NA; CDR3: CASSVTGLANEKLFF
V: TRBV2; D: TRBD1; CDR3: CASRLTGTENSPLHF
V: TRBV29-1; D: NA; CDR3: CSVEDLSPKNIQYF
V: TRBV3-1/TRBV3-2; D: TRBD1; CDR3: CASSQDLDGQGAGEQFF
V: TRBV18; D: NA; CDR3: CASSPSPGTGNYNEQFF
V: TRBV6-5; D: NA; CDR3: CASAGVTDTQYF
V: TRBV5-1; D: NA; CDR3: CASSFGGATLYEQYF
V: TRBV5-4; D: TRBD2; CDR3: CASSLAGPREQYF
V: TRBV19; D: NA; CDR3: CASSIGLATGGTDTQYF
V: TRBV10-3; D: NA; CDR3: CAISESGGNTEAFF
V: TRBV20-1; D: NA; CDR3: CSAGPVNEQFF
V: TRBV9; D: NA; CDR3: CASSEDSGYGYTF
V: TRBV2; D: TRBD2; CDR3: CASSELVGGAVEQYF
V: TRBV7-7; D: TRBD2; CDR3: CASSLLAGAPGDTQYF
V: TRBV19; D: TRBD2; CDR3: CASSIGGGIVETQYF
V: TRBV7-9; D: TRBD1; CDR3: CASSPQTGRETQYF
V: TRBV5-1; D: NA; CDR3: CASSKDRGIDEQYF
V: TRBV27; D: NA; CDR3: CASSLFRGADQETQYF
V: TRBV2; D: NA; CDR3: CASMSGQPNTGELFF
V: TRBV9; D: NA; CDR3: CASTDGVGRDTQYF
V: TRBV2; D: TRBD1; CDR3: CASSGGQGMNGYTF
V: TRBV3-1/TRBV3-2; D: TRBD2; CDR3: CASSHWRGGSDTQYF
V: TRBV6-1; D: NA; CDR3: CASSEDSQVTGELFF
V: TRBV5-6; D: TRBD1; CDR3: CASSLATGLIAEQYF
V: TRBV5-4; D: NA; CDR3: CASSLGGGRSRQETQYF
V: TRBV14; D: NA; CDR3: CASSQDSLRKFF
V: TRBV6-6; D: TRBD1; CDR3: CASSPLQGLRGGYTF
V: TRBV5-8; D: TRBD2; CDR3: CASRRTSGGFSYNEQFF
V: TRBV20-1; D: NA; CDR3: CSARPQGGYTF
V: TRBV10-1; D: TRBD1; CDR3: CASSPTGSGSYEQYF
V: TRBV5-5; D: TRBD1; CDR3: CASSPGTGGLDTQYF
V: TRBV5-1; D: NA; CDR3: CASSPEVRGAGDTQYF
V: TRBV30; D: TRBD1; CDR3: CAWSLQGTDGYTF
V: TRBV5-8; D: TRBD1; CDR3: CASSLGTGMNTEAFF
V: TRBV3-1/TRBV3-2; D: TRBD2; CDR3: CASRPSSGGVYEQYF
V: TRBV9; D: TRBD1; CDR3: CASSVASGQGNYGYTF
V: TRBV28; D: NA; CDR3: CASSLLAYSNQPQHF
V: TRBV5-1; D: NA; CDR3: CASSLVGGSSYGYTF
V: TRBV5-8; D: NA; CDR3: CASSLLGAGLGNEQFF